This is a list of T cell receptor beta chains from one sample in a study of T cell responses to AZD1222 COVID-19 vaccine. Sequencing was performed with immunoSEQ multiplex PCR; in TCRdb, only in-frame clones are kept and a portion is missing. Of about 180,000 clones in the sample, 70% to 90% were seen once. Sequenced here: peripheral blood, sampled on day 0 of AZD1222 vaccination. Receptor source: an adult in good health. Each CDR3 is given with its conserved first and last residue. D genes are given only for firm matches. Only part of the rows carry a size: once, few, many, or a class if the clone is expanded.

D gene,V gene,J gene,CDR3 length,clone size,CDR3 DNA,CDR3 protein
.,TRBV30,TRBJ1-3,14,.,TGTGCCTGCCAAAAGGGTCGCTCTGGAAACACCATATATTTT,CACQKGRSGNTIYF
.,TRBV20-1,TRBJ1-2,14,.,TGCAGTGCTAGTGAGGAGGGGACTAACTATGGCTACACCTTC,CSASEEGTNYGYTF
TRBD1,TRBV7-2,TRBJ2-1,14,few,TGTGCCAGCAGCTTACAGGGGGCTTACAATGAGCAGTTCTTC,CASSLQGAYNEQFF
TRBD1,TRBV7-3,TRBJ2-1,18,.,TGTGCCAGCAGCTCCCAAGATGCCGGGACAGGGCTGAGTTATGAGCAGTTCTTC,CASSSQDAGTGLSYEQFF
.,TRBV6-5,TRBJ2-7,14,.,TGTGCCAGCAGAGATGGGACATTTTCCTACGAGCAGTACTTC,CASRDGTFSYEQYF
.,TRBV7-2,TRBJ1-2,15,once,TGTGCCAGCAGCTTAGGTGGACAAACCCTCTATGGCTACACCTTC,CASSLGGQTLYGYTF
.,TRBV7-3,TRBJ2-1,14,.,TGTGCCAGCAGCTTTACCGGGCCCTACAATGAGCAGTTCTTC,CASSFTGPYNEQFF
.,TRBV4-2,TRBJ2-7,15,once,TGTGCCAGCAGCCAAACAGGTCCTGGCTCCTACGAGCAGTACTTC,CASSQTGPGSYEQYF
.,TRBV4-1,TRBJ1-1,14,.,TGCGCCAGCAGCCTAGACAGGCGAGGTACTGAAGCTTTCTTT,CASSLDRRGTEAFF
.,TRBV6-5,TRBJ2-1,15,.,TGTGCCACCTCGGAGTGGAATAAGCAGGGCGATGAGCAGTTCTTC,CATSEWNKQGDEQFF
TRBD1,TRBV28,TRBJ1-4,14,once,TGTGCCAGCAGTGCCGAGGGGGCAGGAGAAAAACTGTTTTTT,CASSAEGAGEKLFF
.,TRBV5-6,TRBJ1-2,12,.,TGTGCCAGCAGCTTGGTTCTGGGTAGCTACACCTTC,CASSLVLGSYTF